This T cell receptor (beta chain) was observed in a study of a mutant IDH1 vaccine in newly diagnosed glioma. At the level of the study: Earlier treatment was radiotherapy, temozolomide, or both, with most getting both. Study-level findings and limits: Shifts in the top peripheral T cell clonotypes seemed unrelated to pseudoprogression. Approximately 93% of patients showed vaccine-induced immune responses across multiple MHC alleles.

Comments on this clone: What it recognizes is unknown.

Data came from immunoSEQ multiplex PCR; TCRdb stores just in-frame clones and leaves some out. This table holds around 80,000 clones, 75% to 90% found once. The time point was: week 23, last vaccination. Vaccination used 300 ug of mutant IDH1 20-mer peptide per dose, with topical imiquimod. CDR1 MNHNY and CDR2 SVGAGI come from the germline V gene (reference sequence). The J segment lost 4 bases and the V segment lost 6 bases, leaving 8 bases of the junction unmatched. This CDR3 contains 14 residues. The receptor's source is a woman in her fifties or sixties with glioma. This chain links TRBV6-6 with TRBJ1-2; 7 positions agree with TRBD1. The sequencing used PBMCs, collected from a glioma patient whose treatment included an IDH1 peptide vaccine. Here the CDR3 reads CASSNGDSVYGYTF. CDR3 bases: TGTGCCAGCAGCAACGGGGACAGCGTCTATGGCTACACCTTC.